Given below is one T cell receptor (beta chain) in context. Its antigen is not known. These data belong to a study of cytomegalovirus exposure and HLA in healthy donors. The study's findings and limits: 150 or so TCR beta chains were listed as cytomegalovirus-associated. TCR clusters originating in the first cohort tended to co-occur in the 100 to 150 validation repertoires, according to a later analysis.

An approximately 130-subject validation cohort, separate from the approximately 720-subject first cohort, supplied the donors. J lost 11 bases, V lost 4 bases, and 7 bases had no gene match. The germline gives CDR1 MNHEY, CDR2 SMNVEV (reference sequence). CDR3 length: 12 residues. The table came from immunoSEQ multiplex PCR; TCRdb's copy has only in-frame clones and leaves some out. The sample carries 150,000 to 200,000 clones, around four fifths recorded once. The sequence came from a man in his late teens or twenties in good health and CMV-seropositive. The chain combines TRBV27 with TRBJ2-5; 7 nucleotides match TRBD1. The sequencing sample was made of PBMCs. In nucleotides, the CDR3 is TGTGCCAGCAGTTCCCGACAGGGTCATCAGTACTTC. Translated: CASSSRQGHQYF.